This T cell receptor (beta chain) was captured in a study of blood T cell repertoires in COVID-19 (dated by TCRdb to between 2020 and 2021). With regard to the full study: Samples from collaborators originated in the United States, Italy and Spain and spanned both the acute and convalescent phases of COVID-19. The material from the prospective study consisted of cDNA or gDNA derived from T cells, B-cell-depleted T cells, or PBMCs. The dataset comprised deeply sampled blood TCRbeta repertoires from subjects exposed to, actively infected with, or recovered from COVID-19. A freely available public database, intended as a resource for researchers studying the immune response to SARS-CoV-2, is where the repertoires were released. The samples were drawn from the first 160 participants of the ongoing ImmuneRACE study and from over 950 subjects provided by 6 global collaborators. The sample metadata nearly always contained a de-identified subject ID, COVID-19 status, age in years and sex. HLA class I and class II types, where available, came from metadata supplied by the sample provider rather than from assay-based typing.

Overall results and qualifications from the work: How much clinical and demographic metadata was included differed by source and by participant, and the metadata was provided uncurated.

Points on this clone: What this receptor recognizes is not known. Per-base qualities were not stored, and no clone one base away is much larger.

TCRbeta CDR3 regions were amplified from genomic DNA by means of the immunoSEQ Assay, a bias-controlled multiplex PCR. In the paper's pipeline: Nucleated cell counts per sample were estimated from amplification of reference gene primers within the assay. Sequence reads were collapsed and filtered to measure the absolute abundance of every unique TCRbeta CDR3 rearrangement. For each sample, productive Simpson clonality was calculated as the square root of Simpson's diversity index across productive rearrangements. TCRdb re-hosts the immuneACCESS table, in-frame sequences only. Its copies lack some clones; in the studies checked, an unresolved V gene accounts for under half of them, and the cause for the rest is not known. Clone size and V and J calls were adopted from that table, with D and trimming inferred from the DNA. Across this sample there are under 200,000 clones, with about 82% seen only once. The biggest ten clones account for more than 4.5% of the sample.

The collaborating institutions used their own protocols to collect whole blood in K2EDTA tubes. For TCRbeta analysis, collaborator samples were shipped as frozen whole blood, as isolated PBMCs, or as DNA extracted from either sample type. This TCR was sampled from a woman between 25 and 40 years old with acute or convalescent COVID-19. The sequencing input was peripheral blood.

The DNA reads TGCGCCAGCAGCTTGGCGGCGGGAGGGGTATACAATGAGCAGTTCTTC. Translated, it reads CASSLAAGGVYNEQFF. The sequence links TRBV5-1 to TRBJ2-1; 9 junctional bases match TRBD2. Taken from the germline V gene, the CDR1 and CDR2 loops are SGHRS and YFSETQ. The V end gives up 0 bases and the J end 4 bases, leaving 5 bases in the junction not matched to a gene. The CDR3 numbers 16 residues from cysteine through phenylalanine. The entry retains the CDR3 DNA only, 48 bases that are in frame from base 1.